This TCR beta chain derives from a study of monozygotic twins with inflammatory bowel disease. Study-wide results and caveats: Whereas healthy co-twins had higher TCRbeta diversity (inverse Simpson), IBD patients had lower diversity.

This CDR3 region has 15 residues. CDR1 and CDR2 (germline): GTSNPN, SVGIG (reference sequence). As concerns this clonotype: Its antigen is currently unknown.

Reprocessing the 5' RACE reads, TCRdb reports a single entry for every CDR3 protein and omits DNA. The sample data list about 330,000 distinct CDR3 sequences. The receptor comes from a human donor with ulcerative colitis or Crohn's disease, or a healthy co-twin of an affected twin (not recorded which). V usage is TRBV30 and J usage is TRBJ2-7; the TCRdb D gene call, TRBD1, has no DNA to confirm it. Sequencing was done on a sample of blood. CDR3 in amino acids: CAWSVVRDRVYEQYF.